A selection of T cell receptor beta chains follows, all from one sample in a study of blood T cell repertoires in COVID-19. Produced via immunoSEQ multiplex PCR; TCRdb's table is partial and in-frame only. The profile covers 250,000 to 350,000 clones, with roughly 83% appearing a single time and roughly 1.5% taken by the ten largest. Sequences were obtained from peripheral blood. The receptors were gathered from a human donor with COVID-19, enrolled during active disease. The donor label of this sample is uncertain. The CDR3 runs from the conserved cysteine through the conserved F or W. The D gene is left open where the match is weak. A clone size is listed for some rows: how often the clone was seen (once, few, many), or a class if it is expanded.

clone size	D gene	V gene	J gene	CDR3 DNA	CDR3 protein
-	-	TRBV4-2	TRBJ2-7	TGTGCCAGCAGCCATGGGGCTGAGAGCTCCTACGAGCAGTACTTC	CASSHGAESSYEQYF
-	TRBD2	TRBV19	TRBJ2-1	TGTGCCAGTAGTATCTGGACTAGCGGGAGAGACGACAATGAGCAGTTCTTC	CASSIWTSGRDDNEQFF
-	TRBD1	TRBV6-1	TRBJ2-7	TGTGCCAGCAGTGAGGACAGGGACAAGCAGTACTTC	CASSEDRDKQYF
-	-	TRBV6-2/TRBV6-3	TRBJ1-2	TGTGCCAGCAGTAGGGTAACGGACTCTGGTGGCTACACCTTC	CASSRVTDSGGYTF
-	-	TRBV9	TRBJ1-6	TGTGCCAGCAGCACGACGGGTATTAATTCACCCCTCCACTTT	CASSTTGINSPLHF
-	TRBD1	TRBV11-2	TRBJ1-2	TGTGCCAGCAGCCCGACAGGGAGGCATGGCTACACCTTC	CASSPTGRHGYTF
-	-	TRBV11-2	TRBJ2-3	TGTGCCAGCAGCTTAGAGGGCAGCACAGATACGCAGTATTTT	CASSLEGSTDTQYF
-	-	TRBV7-9	TRBJ1-3	TGTGCCAGCAGCCCACGGTGGAGGGAAAGCTCTGGAAACACCATATATTTT	CASSPRWRESSGNTIYF
few	TRBD1	TRBV28	TRBJ1-1	TGTGCCAGCAGTCCCAGGGGGTTGAACACTGAAGCTTTCTTT	CASSPRGLNTEAFF
-	TRBD1	TRBV18	TRBJ1-1	TGTGCCAGCTCACCCGGACAGGGATGGGTGAACACTGAAGCTTTCTTT	CASSPGQGWVNTEAFF
-	TRBD2	TRBV27	TRBJ2-7	TGTGCCAGCAGTTCGCGTGCCCCGGGACTAGCGGGAGGGGTTGGAAACGAGCAGTACTTC	CASSSRAPGLAGGVGNEQYF
-	TRBD2	TRBV11-2	TRBJ2-1	TGTGCCAGCAGCTTCGGACTAGCGGAAGAGCAGTTCTTC	CASSFGLAEEQFF
-	-	TRBV20-1	TRBJ1-5	TGCAGTGCTAGAGATAGCCGAAGCCAGCATTTT	CSARDSRSQHF
few	-	TRBV5-4	TRBJ2-2	TGTGCCAGCAGCTTGGCCGGGACTTCCTTCACCGGGGAGCTGTTTTTT	CASSLAGTSFTGELFF
-	-	TRBV6-5	TRBJ1-4	TGTGCCAGCAGTTTGGGGGGGCTGGGTAATGAAAAACTGTTTTTT	CASSLGGLGNEKLFF
-	-	TRBV12-3/TRBV12-4	TRBJ1-1	TGTGCCAGCAGTGGGGCTGGGACATATGCTTTCTTT	CASSGAGTYAFF
few	-	TRBV6-6	TRBJ1-2	TGTGCCAGCAGTACCCCTACGACAGGCAGCTATGGCTACACCTTC	CASSTPTTGSYGYTF
-	TRBD2	TRBV5-1	TRBJ2-7	TGCGCCAGCAGCCCGGGGGGCCCTAGCGGGAGCGGGGCGGGGCAGTACTTC	CASSPGGPSGSGAGQYF
-	TRBD1	TRBV25-1	TRBJ2-7	TGTGCCAGCAGTGAGGGGACAGGGAGCTACGAGCAGTACTTC	CASSEGTGSYEQYF
few	TRBD2	TRBV28	TRBJ2-5	TGTGCCAGCAGTTTTGGGGTAGCGGGAGTCGCGACCCAGTACTTC	CASSFGVAGVATQYF
-	-	TRBV5-1	TRBJ1-2	TGCGCCAGCAGCTTGGCAGGCAGAGAAAACTATGGCTACACCTTC	CASSLAGRENYGYTF
-	-	TRBV30	TRBJ1-1	TGTGCCTGGAGTTCGACAGGAAACACTGAAGCTTTCTTT	CAWSSTGNTEAFF
-	TRBD1	TRBV7-2	TRBJ1-6	TGTGCCAGCAGCTTACAACAGGGGAATTCACCCCTCCACTTT	CASSLQQGNSPLHF
-	-	TRBV9	TRBJ2-6	TGTGCCAGCAGCGAGCCCTCTGGGGCCAACGTCCTGACTTTC	CASSEPSGANVLTF
-	-	TRBV19	TRBJ2-1	TGTGCCAGTAGTATATCCGAAGGGGTTAAGGAGCAGTTCTTC	CASSISEGVKEQFF
-	TRBD1	TRBV6-5	TRBJ1-2	TGTGCCAGCAGGCAGGGGGCTAGTGGCTACACCTTC	CASRQGASGYTF
-	-	TRBV5-5	TRBJ1-1	TGTGCCAGCAGCTTGATACCCGCGCTAGGCGCTGAAGCTTTCTTT	CASSLIPALGAEAFF
-	TRBD2	TRBV24-1	TRBJ2-1	TGTGCCACCAGTGAGGCTAGCGGGCGGGATGAGCAGTTCTTC	CATSEASGRDEQFF